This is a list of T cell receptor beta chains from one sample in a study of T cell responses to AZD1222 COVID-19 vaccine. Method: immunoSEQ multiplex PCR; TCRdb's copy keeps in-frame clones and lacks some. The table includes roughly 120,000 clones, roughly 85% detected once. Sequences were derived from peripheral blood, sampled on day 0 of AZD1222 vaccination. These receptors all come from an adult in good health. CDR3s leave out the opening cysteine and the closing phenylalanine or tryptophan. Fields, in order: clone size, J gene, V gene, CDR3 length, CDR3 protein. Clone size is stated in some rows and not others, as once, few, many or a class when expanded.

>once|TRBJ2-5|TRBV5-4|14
ASSASSVSGRETQY
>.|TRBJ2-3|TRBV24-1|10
ATRTSTDTQY
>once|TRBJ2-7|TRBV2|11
ASTSGVGHEQY
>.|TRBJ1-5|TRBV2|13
ASDRGLIVGQPQH
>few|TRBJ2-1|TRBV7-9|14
ASSRLAGGRLYEQF
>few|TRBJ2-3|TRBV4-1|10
ASSQAGVTQY
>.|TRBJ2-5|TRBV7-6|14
ASSLELGRVGETQY
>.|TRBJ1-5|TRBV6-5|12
ASRPGLRKQPQH
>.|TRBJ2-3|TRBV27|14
ASSPIDLDGQDTQY
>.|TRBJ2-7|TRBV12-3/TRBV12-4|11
ASSVNRAYEQY
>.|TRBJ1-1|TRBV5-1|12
ASSRMTGGTEAF
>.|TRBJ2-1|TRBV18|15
ASSPPAGLGSYNEQF
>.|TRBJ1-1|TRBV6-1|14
ASSGRDREGGPEAF
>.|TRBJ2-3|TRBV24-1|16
ATSAPRLAGGQTDTQY
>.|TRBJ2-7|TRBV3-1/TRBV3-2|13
ASSRLSGGPYEQY
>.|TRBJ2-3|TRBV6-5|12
ASGFQGFTDTQY
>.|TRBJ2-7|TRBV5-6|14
ASSLVAGQASYEQY
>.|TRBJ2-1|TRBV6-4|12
ASTEGEGGNEQF
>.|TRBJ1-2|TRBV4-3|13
ASSQDPGGAGGYT
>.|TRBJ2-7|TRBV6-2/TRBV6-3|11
ASSQGLSYEQY
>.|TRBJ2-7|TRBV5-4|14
ASSFGASGADYEQY
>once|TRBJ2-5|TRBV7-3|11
ASSLGVEGAQY
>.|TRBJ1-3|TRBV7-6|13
ASRDRGSSGNTIY
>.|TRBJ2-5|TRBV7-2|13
ASSLGTGKWETQY
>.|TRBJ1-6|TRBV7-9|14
ASSRAGGGLGSPLH
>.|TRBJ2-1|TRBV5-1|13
ASSLWSATYNEQF
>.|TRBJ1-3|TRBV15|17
ATSGTRLKGLQAGNTIY
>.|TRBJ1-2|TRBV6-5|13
ASSYAGGGIYGYT
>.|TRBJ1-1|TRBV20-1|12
SASNEGVGTEAF
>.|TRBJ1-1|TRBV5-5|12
ASSSDRGVTEAF
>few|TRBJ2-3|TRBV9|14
ASSVSGDFATDTQY
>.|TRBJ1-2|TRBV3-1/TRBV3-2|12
ASSRTEANYGYT
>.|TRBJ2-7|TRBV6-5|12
ASSLAGGPYEQY
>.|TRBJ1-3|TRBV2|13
ASRFRTDWSNTIY
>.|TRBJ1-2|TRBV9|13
ASSDQTGDPYGYT
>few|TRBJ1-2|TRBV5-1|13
ASSRAQGADSGYT
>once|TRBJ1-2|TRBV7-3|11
ASSLTGQSGYT
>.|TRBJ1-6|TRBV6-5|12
ASSLTGDGSPLH
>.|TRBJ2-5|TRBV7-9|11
ASSLALQETQY
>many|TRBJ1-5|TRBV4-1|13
ASSQGQGGNQPQH
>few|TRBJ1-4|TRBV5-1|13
ASSLAWPTNEKLF
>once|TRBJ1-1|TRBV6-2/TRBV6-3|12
ASSLPTGVTEAF
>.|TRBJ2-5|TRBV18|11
ASSPGVGETQY
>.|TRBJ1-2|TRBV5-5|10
ASTPGGYGYT
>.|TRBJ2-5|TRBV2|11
ASATRNQETQY